The sequence of this TCR beta chain was determined in a study of radiation and T cells in renal cell carcinoma (TCRdb year 2020). With respect to the entire study: Samples were obtained from a clinical trial, in which 15 Gy stereotactic body radiation therapy was delivered to primary renal cell carcinomas and nephrectomy was performed 4 weeks later. TCR beta sequencing covered 50 to 55 samples in total, comprising around 25 tumors and about 27 peripheral blood samples. A total of 3.5 million to 4.5 million unique CDR3 nucleotide sequences, encoding 2.5 million to 3 million unique CDR3 amino acid sequences, were found across all 55 or so samples.

The research as a whole found: Because no pretreatment tumor biopsies were available, whether clonotypes were present in the tumor at baseline could not be determined. Changes in the blood repertoire were not tracked past 4 weeks after treatment. Because the trial had a single-armed design, the trial could not examine how radiation dose or scheduling affected the TCR repertoire. Top tumor clonotypes rose in blood from baseline to 2 weeks post-radiation, then contracted by 4 weeks, suggesting transient expansion of tumor-resident clones.

The sample's time point, from its label and the paper: baseline pretreatment blood. In the paper's terms, the treatment or condition label means: 15 Gy SBRT to primary tumor, nephrectomy 4 weeks later. To follow tumor-enriched clonotypes, serial peripheral blood was collected from radiation-treated patients at baseline and at 2 weeks and 4 weeks after SBRT. Renal cell carcinoma with clear cell pathology was present in all patients. Genomic DNA for TCR sequencing was prepared using the QIAamp DNA Blood Mini Kit (Qiagen). Samples were included in the analyses only if all quality control checks were passed. V is shortened by 5 bases, J by 0 bases, and the region joining them spans 11 bases. The CDR3 spans 15 residues, from the cysteine through the phenylalanine. The only DNA kept is the CDR3, 45 bases in frame from the first base. Looking up the germline V gene (reference sequence) yields CDR1 SEHNR and CDR2 FQNEAQ.

About this clone: Its antigen target is currently unknown. Within one base of it there is no much larger clone, and no base qualities were kept. The same CDR3 arises from other DNA sequences in this sample as well.

TCR beta libraries were generated from genomic DNA with the immunoSEQ kit, following the manufacturer's recommendations. To prepare libraries, a first multiplex PCR with proprietary primers was run, followed by a second PCR that added unique barcodes, and a bead cleanup was done after each round. A kit-provided positive control reaction and a negative control reaction were included in every sample batch. The final libraries were assessed on an Agilent 4200 TapeStation D1000 ScreenTape, pooled by volume, and quantified by qPCR. Sequencing was performed on an Illumina NextSeq500 with a MidOutput 150-cycle cartridge, and 156 Read1 and 15 Index1 cycles were run with kit custom primers. The pooled library was loaded at 0.95 to 1 pM, with a roughly 19% PhiX control spiked in. Processing in the source paper ran as follows. Vendor-processed data were analyzed in R, and a clonotype was defined as all T cells sharing the same CDR3 nucleotide sequence. For clone abundance analyses, frequencies were normalized to the 10,000 most abundant clones in each sample. Public T cell clones, which averaged fewer than five per sample, were removed prior to analysis. Tumor-enriched clonotypes and baseline blood-enriched clonotypes were defined as those with an abundance difference of at least 32-fold between compartments. Clonotypes expanded or contracted between blood time points were identified with a beta-binomial differential abundance model. Similarity between tumor and blood repertoires was quantified using the Baroni-Urbani and Buser coefficient, and groups were compared with two-tailed Wilcoxon tests in R. TCRdb took over this immuneACCESS table, retaining in-frame rearrangements with V and J assigned. Such tables are incomplete; in checked studies, under half of the missing clones stem from an unresolved V gene, and the remainder is unexplained. That table gives V, J and clone size, and the DNA gave D and trimming. Across this sample there are about 130,000 clones, with approximately 90% seen only once. The top ten clones comprise about 11% of the sample.

The input for sequencing was blood, taken from a patient whose treatment included radiotherapy and nephrectomy. The clonotype originates from a woman between 45 and 60 years old with renal cell carcinoma. The chain was built from TRBV7-9 and TRBJ1-5; tentative D gene TRBD1, with 5 bases matching. The CDR3 is CASSLGGYSNQPQHF. The DNA sequence is as follows: TGTGCCAGCAGCCTCGGGGGGTATAGCAATCAGCCCCAGCATTTT.